This T cell receptor (beta chain) is drawn from a study of regulatory T cells in long-lasting Graves disease. Study results and caveats: Persistent Graves' patients showed less TCR diversity than newly diagnosed ones.

To make TCR beta libraries, researchers used iRepertoire HTBI primers and Arm-PCR of CDR3 regions. TCRdb ran MiXCR on the multiplex PCR reads and lists one entry per CDR3 protein. Of a few hundred thousand distinct CDR3 sequences detected, around 17% appear once; the ten largest clones hold around a quarter. There are 15 residues in the CDR3. Trimming took 5 bases from V and 0 from J; bases not matched to a gene: 6. The germline V gene has CDR1 SGHTA and CDR2 FQGNSA. This clonotype was counted many times. Its antigen is currently unknown. Regarding time point: newly diagnosed GD, antithyroid drugs for less than 3 months. Isolated PBMC RNA provided the starting material for the TCR library. The sample was also linked to a second study, of T cells in Graves' hyperthyroidism and ophthalmopathy. That report notes: The HTBI primer set drove a first-round RT-PCR of the TCR CDR3. The model predicted ophthalmopathy a median around 6.5 months before onset.

This receptor was identified in a young woman with Graves disease. The rearrangement uses TRBV7-2 and TRBJ2-7; TRBD2 matches 8 bases. The specimen was peripheral blood mononuclear cells (PBMCs), collected at new diagnosis, from a patient treated with antithyroid drugs. The CDR3 protein is CASSAQRGLSYEQYF. As DNA, the CDR3 is TGTGCCAGCAGCGCCCAGCGGGGGCTCTCCTACGAGCAGTACTTC. Filled out from reference TRBV7-2 and TRBJ2-7, the complete variable domain reads GAGVSQSPSNKVTEKGKDVELRCDPISGHTALYWYRQSLGQGLEFLIYFQGNSAPDKSGLPSDRFSAERTGGSVSTLTIQRTQQEDSAVYLCASSAQRGLSYEQYFGPGTRLTVT.